These 23 T cell receptor beta chains share one sample of origin, sequenced in a study of glioma-infiltrating T cells. TCR alpha and beta CDR3 regions were amplified from RNA using iRepertoire nested multiplex PCR. TCRdb reprocessed the multiplex PCR reads with MiXCR, giving one entry per CDR3 protein. Of roughly 120,000 distinct CDR3 sequences listed, about 25% are singletons. The material sequenced was glioma tissue, nonneoplastic brain tissue, or PBMCs (not recorded which). Receptor source: a human donor with low-grade glioma or glioblastoma, undergoing nonglioma brain surgery, or in good health (not recorded which).

This clonotype was picked up many times. The rearrangement uses TRBV28 and TRBJ2-3; D is possibly TRBD1 (5 bases). Germline CDR1 and CDR2: MDHEN and SYDVKM. V was cut by 4 bases and J by 5 bases, with 13 bases left in between. CDR3 length: 14 amino acids. CDR3 amino acids: CASSSPDIRDTQYF. The CDR3 DNA reads as TGTGCCAGCAGTTCTCCGGACATCAGAGATACGCAGTATTTT.

Points on this clonotype: The CDR3 carries no conserved terminal phenylalanine or tryptophan, so it likely arises from a read error. V usage is TRBV25-1 and J usage is TRBJ2-3, with D unresolved. The length of the CDR3 is 14 residues. Trimming took off 4 bases at V and 4 bases at J, with 12 bases between the two ends. In germline, CDR1 is MGHDK, CDR2 SYGVNS. The chain's CDR3 is CASSVDTIADTQYL. The DNA of the CDR3 is TGTGCCAGCAGTGTCGACACCATCGCAGATACGCAGTATTTA.

This clonotype was counted at least ten times. The V and J genes are TRBV18 and TRBJ1-1; 7 bases are shared with TRBD1. Germline V CDR1 and CDR2: KGHSH, LQKENI. This CDR3 has 15 amino acids. V trimming: 2 bases; J trimming: 7 bases; junction bases outside the gene matches: 10. In DNA, the CDR3 is TGTGCCAGCTCACCATGGGACAGAGGAGCTAATGAAGCTTTCTTT. It yields the protein CASSPWDRGANEAFF. The full variable domain, in which reference TRBV18 and TRBJ1-1 provide the parts outside the CDR3, is NAGVMQNPRHLVRRRGQEARLRCSPMKGHSHVYWYRQLPEEGLKFMVYLQKENIIDESGMPKERFSAEFPKEGPSILRIQQVVRGDSAAYFCASSPWDRGANEAFFGQGTRLTVV.

V and J are TRBV29-1 and TRBJ2-3; D possibly uses TRBD1 or TRBD2 (6 bases each). The CDR3 extends over 16 amino acids. CDR1 is SQVTM and CDR2 is ANQGSEA in the germline V gene. The ends were cut back, 1 base at V and 5 bases at J, with 19 bases in the middle. The CDR3 is CSVEATGGVFGDTQYF. CDR3 nucleotide sequence: TGCAGCGTTGAAGCGACAGGAGGGGTATTCGGAGATACGCAGTATTTT.

This clonotype was recorded at least ten times. V gene TRBV9 combines with J gene TRBJ1-1; tentative D call: TRBD1 (6 bases). From germline, CDR1 is SGDLS and CDR2 YYNGEE. The V end was cut by 1 base, the J end by 5 bases, with 12 bases between. The CDR3 is made up of 14 amino acids. CDR3 nucleotide sequence: TGTGCCAGCAGCGTAACAGGGAGTTTAACTGAAGCTTTCTTT. It encodes CASSVTGSLTEAFF.

This sequence joins TRBV19 and TRBJ2-5; 8 nucleotides agree with TRBD1. The V segment lost 3 bases and the J segment 1 base; nucleotides outside the gene matches: 4. Germline CDR1 LNHDA, CDR2 SQIVND (reference sequence). The CDR3 consists of 15 residues. The CDR3 loop reads CASSINRGVQETQYF. The CDR3 coding sequence is TGTGCCAGTAGTATCAACAGGGGGGTCCAAGAGACCCAGTACTTC.

This clonotype was counted between two and nine times. The V gene is TRBV19, the J gene TRBJ2-3, with 10 bases that match TRBD1. The V gene's germline CDR1 is LNHDA and CDR2 SQIVND (reference sequence). Trimming at V came to 3 bases and at J to 4 bases, leaving 13 bases not matched to a gene. This CDR3 comprises 18 residues. CDR3 nucleotide sequence: TGTGCCAGTAGTATTGCCCTGGGGGACAGGGGTTTATCAGATACGCAGTATTTT. Protein sequence: CASSIALGDRGLSDTQYF.

This clonotype was seen many times. V usage is TRBV5-4 and J usage is TRBJ1-1; TRBD1 might be the D (5 bases). Trimming stripped 0 bases from V and 3 bases from J, with 9 bases between. The CDR3 contains 14 residues. CDR1 and CDR2 (germline): SGHNT, YYREEE (reference sequence). CDR3 nucleotide sequence: TGTGCCAGCAGCTTGGTTGGACAAGACACTGAAGCTTTCTTT. Its translation is CASSLVGQDTEAFF.

The chain's CDR3 is CSDLARVGSPLHF. The CDR3 coding sequence is TGCAGCGATCTTGCCCGGGTAGGGTCACCCCTCCACTTT. The rearrangement links TRBV29-1 to TRBJ1-6, with D unclear. This CDR3 region has 13 residues. Germline-derived CDR1 and CDR2 are SQVTM and ANQGSEA. The V gene lost 7 bases and the J gene lost 10 bases, with 17 bases spanning the gap.

Turning to this clonotype: Given a much more abundant clone one base away, this may be a read error. The chain recombines TRBV29-1 with TRBJ1-2; D not resolved. The CDR3 covers 12 residues. The germline CDR1 and CDR2 sequences are SQVTM and ANQGSEA. With 7 bases removed from V and 8 bases from J, the gap between germline ends came to 17 bases. Here the CDR3 DNA reads TGCAGCGCCATGGCCCGTACGGAGGGCTACACCTTC. Translation: CSAMARTEGYTF.

Comments on this clonotype: A much larger clone lies a single base off, so this may be a read error. The chain uses TRBV7-2 and TRBJ1-1; 7 bases match TRBD1. Germline loops: CDR1 SGHTA, CDR2 FQGNSA. This CDR3 region has 13 residues. In DNA, the CDR3 is TGTGCCGGCAGCCGTACAGGGGACACTGAAGCTTTGTTT. It yields the protein CAGSRTGDTEALF.

This clonotype was seen at least ten times. This rearrangement joins TRBV6-5 to TRBJ1-5; the D gene is possibly TRBD1 (5 bases). CDR3 length: 13 amino acids. The germline V gene has CDR1 MNHEY and CDR2 SVGAGI. V was pared by 2 bases and J by 7 bases, with 9 bases between. The CDR3 reads CASSYGASQPQHF. The DNA for the CDR3 is TGTGCCAGCAGTTACGGGGCAAGCCAGCCCCAGCATTTT.

Points on this clonotype: A much larger clone lies one base from this, so it may be a read error. CDR3 nucleotides: TGTGCCAGCAGCACATTCTACGCAGATACGAAGTATTTT. Residues: CASSTFYADTKYF. V gene TRBV12-3 or TRBV12-4 combines with J gene TRBJ2-3; D remains unclear. This CDR3 region has 13 residues.

As regards this clonotype: A much bigger clone sits one base away, suggesting this may be a read error. This chain joins TRBV7-2 and TRBJ2-7, with unresolved D. This CDR3 is 15 amino acids long. V shed 0 bases and J shed 2 bases, with 11 bases lying between them. The germline V gene has CDR1 SGHTA and CDR2 FQGNSA. CDR3 DNA: TGTGCCAGCAGCTTAGCGGTAGGGAACCCCTACGAGCAGTACTTC. This codes for CASSLAVGNPYEQYF. The entire variable domain, with the rest obtained from reference TRBV7-2 and TRBJ2-7, is as follows: GAGVSQSPSNKVTEKGKDVELRCDPISGHTALYWYRQSLGQGLEFLIYFQGNSAPDKSGLPSDRFSAERTGGSVSTLTIQRTQQEDSAVYLCASSLAVGNPYEQYFGPGTRLTVT.

This clonotype appeared many times. The chain is built from TRBV10-3 and TRBJ1-2; the D is unclear. The CDR3 is made up of 14 amino acids. V was cut by 2 bases and J by 4 bases, with 11 bases left in between. Germline V gives CDR1 ENHRY, CDR2 SYGVKD. The CDR3 is CAISESSGLYGYTF. Here the CDR3 DNA reads TGTGCCATCAGTGAGAGCAGTGGGCTCTATGGCTACACCTTC.

J is TRBJ1-2 and V is TRBV11-2; no firm D call. This CDR3 has 14 residues. V dropped 2 bases and J dropped 4 bases, with 11 bases sitting between them. Looked up from germline, CDR1 is SGHAT and CDR2 is FQNNGV. The CDR3 coding sequence is TGTGCCAGCAGCTTATTGTTAGGTGGCTATGGCTACACCTTC. Translated, it gives CASSLLLGGYGYTF. The variable domain in full, completed from reference TRBV11-2 and TRBJ1-2, reads EAGVAQSPRYKIIEKRQSVAFWCNPISGHATLYWYQQILGQGPKLLIQFQNNGVVDDSQLPKDRFSAERLKGVDSTLKIQPAKLEDSAVYLCASSLLLGGYGYTFGSGTRLTVV.

This clonotype was found many times. The genes are TRBV6-2 or TRBV6-3 and TRBJ2-5; possible D gene TRBD1, 6 bases. V lost 7 bases and J 6 bases, leaving 9 bases between the germline ends. Per the germline V gene, CDR1 is MNHEY and CDR2 is SVGEGT. This CDR3 region has 11 residues. The CDR3 nucleotides read TGTGCCAGCACAGGGGTTAAGACCCAGTACTTC. This gives the protein CASTGVKTQYF.

This clonotype was seen repeatedly, ten times or more. CDR3 loop: CASRPRGYYNEQFF. In DNA form, the CDR3 reads TGTGCCAGCCGACCCCGAGGGTACTACAATGAGCAGTTCTTC. The J gene is TRBJ2-1, the V gene TRBV6-2 or TRBV6-3, with a possible D match to TRBD2 (5 bases). V was trimmed by 8 bases and J by 3 bases, leaving 14 bases between them. The CDR3 spans 14 residues. Germline CDR1 reads MNHEY; CDR2 reads SVGEGT.

This clonotype was seen repeatedly, ten times or more. The genes are TRBV27 and TRBJ2-2; tentative D call: TRBD2 (5 bases). V was clipped by 7 bases and J by 6 bases, with 27 bases between them. CDR3 length equals 18 residues. CDR1 and CDR2 (germline): MNHEY, SMNVEV (reference sequence). This CDR3 reads CASMKFRTGVSSSGELFF. The CDR3 coding sequence is TGTGCCAGCATGAAATTCCGGACCGGGGTCTCATCGTCCGGGGAGCTGTTTTTT.

This clonotype was found many times. The chain employs TRBV3-1 and TRBJ2-5; a possible D gene is TRBD2 (6 bases). Germline V gene lookup returns CDR1 LGHDT and CDR2 YNNKEL (reference sequence). V was cut by 0 bases and J by 4 bases, with 12 bases left in between. CDR3 length: 15 residues. The CDR3 here is CASSQEGSGPETQYF. Written as DNA, the CDR3 is TGTGCCAGCAGCCAAGAAGGTAGCGGTCCAGAGACCCAGTACTTC.

This clonotype was counted at least ten times. The junction departs from germline at one end; a sequencing error may be responsible. V gene TRBV10-1 combines with J gene TRBJ1-1, with D perhaps TRBD1 (6 bases). This CDR3 spans 13 amino acids. Germline CDR1 is WNHNN and CDR2 is SYGVQD (reference sequence). In nucleotides, the CDR3 is TGTGCCAGCTCGGAACAGGGGAACACTGAAGCTTTCTTT. Translating it yields CASSEQGNTEAFF.

With respect to this clonotype: This may come from a read error, since a much larger clone is one base off. The V gene is TRBV7-9, the J gene TRBJ1-1; D is undetermined. The CDR3 length is 12 residues. Between the trimmed V and J ends, which lost 5 bases and 9 bases, there was a span of 13 bases. CDR1 SEHNR and CDR2 FQNEAQ come from the germline V gene (reference sequence). The CDR3 loop reads CASSPREFKAFF. CDR3 DNA sequence: TGTGCCAGCAGCCCAAGAGAGTTCAAAGCTTTCTTT.

This clonotype has at least ten counts. V usage is TRBV5-1 and J usage is TRBJ1-5; 7 nucleotides align to TRBD1. The CDR3 runs 19 residues. The trim removed 0 bases at V and 0 bases at J, leaving 12 bases unmatched. In germline, CDR1 is SGHRS, CDR2 YFSETQ. CDR3 DNA: TGCGCCAGCAGCTTGGAGGGAGGGGGCATCGGGAATAGCAATCAGCCCCAGCATTTT. Translating it yields CASSLEGGGIGNSNQPQHF.